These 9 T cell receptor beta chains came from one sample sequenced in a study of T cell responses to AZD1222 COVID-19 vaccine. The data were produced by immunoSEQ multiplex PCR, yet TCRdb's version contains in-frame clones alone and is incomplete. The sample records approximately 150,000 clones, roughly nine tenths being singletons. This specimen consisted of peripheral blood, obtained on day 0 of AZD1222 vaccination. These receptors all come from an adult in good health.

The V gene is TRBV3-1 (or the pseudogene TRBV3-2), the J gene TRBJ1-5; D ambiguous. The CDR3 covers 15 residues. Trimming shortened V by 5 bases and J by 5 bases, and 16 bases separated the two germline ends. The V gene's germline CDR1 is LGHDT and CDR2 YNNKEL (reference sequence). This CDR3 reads CASSMGIWHHQPQHF. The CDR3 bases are TGTGCCAGCAGCATGGGGATTTGGCATCATCAGCCCCAGCATTTT.

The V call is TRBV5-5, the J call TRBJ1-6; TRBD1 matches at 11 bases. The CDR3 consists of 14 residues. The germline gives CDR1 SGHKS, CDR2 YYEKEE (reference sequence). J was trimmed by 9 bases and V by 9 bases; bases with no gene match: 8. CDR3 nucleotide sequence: TGTGCCACAAGCAGGACAGGGGGCTCTTCACCCCTCCACTTT. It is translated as CATSRTGGSSPLHF. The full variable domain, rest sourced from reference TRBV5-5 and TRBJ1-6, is DAGVTQSPTHLIKTRGQQVTLRCSPISGHKSVSWYQQVLGQGPQFIFQYYEKEERGRGNFPDRFSARQFPNYSSELNVNALLLGDSALYLCATSRTGGSSPLHFGNGTRLTVT.

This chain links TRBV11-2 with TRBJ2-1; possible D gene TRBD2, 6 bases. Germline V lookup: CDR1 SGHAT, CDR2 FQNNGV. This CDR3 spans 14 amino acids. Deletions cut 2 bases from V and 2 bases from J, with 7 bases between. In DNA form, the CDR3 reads TGTGCCAGCAGCTTACGCGGGACCTACAATGAGCAGTTCTTC. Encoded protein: CASSLRGTYNEQFF.

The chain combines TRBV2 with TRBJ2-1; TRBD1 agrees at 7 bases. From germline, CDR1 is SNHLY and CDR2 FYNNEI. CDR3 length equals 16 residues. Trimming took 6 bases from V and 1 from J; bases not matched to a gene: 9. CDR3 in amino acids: CASSQPTGNSYNEQFF. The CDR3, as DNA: TGTGCCAGCAGCCAACCGACAGGGAATTCCTACAATGAGCAGTTCTTC.

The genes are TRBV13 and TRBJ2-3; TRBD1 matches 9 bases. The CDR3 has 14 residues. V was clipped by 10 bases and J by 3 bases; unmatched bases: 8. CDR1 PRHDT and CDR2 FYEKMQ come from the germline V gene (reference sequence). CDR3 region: CATTPGTGTDTQYF. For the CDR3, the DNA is TGTGCCACCACCCCCGGGACAGGGACAGATACGCAGTATTTT.

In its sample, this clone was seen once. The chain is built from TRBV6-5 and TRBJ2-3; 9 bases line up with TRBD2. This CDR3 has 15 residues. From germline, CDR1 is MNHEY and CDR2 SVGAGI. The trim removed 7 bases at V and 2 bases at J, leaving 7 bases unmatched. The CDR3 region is CASTLAGGTTDTQYF. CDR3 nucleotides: TGTGCCAGCACTCTGGCGGGAGGGACCACAGATACGCAGTATTTT.

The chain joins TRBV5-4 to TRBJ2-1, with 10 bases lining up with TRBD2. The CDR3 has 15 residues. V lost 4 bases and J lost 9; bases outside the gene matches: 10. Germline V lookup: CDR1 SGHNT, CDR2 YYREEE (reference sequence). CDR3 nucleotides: TGTGCCAGCAGCCTATCTAGCGGGAGTGGGGTTGAGCAGTTCTTC. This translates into CASSLSSGSGVEQFF. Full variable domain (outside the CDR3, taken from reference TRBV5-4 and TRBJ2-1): ETGVTQSPTHLIKTRGQQVTLRCSSQSGHNTVSWYQQALGQGPQFIFQYYREEENGRGNFPPRFSGLQFPNYSSELNVNALELDDSALYLCASSLSSGSGVEQFFGPGTRLTVL.

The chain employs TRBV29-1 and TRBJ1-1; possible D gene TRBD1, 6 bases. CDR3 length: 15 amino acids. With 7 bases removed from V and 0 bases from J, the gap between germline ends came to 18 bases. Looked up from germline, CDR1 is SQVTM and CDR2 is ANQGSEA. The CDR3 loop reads CSATGWGGLNTEAFF. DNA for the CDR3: TGCAGCGCCACAGGGTGGGGGGGATTGAACACTGAAGCTTTCTTT. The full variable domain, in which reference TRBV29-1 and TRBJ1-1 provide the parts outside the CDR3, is SAVISQKPSRDICQRGTSLTIQCQVDSQVTMMFWYRQQPGQSLTLIATANQGSEATYESGFVIDKFPISRPNLTFSTLTVSNMSPEDSSIYLCSATGWGGLNTEAFFGQGTRLTVV.

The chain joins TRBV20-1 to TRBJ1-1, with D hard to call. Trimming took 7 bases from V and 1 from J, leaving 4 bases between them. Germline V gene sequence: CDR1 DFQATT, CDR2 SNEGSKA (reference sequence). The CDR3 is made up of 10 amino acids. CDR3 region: CSVSNTEAFF. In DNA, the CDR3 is TGCAGTGTGTCGAACACTGAAGCTTTCTTT.